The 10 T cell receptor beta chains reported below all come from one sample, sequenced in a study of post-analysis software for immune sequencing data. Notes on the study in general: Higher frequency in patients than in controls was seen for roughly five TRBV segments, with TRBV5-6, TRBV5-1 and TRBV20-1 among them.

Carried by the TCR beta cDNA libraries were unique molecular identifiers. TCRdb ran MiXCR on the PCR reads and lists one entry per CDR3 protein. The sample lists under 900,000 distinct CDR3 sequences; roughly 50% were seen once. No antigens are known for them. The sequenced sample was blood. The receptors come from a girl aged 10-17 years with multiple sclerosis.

This chain's CDR3 is CASSSTGELFF. The CDR3 bases are TGTGCCAGCAGTTCGACAGGGGAGCTGTTTTTT. This chain links TRBV28 with TRBJ2-2; the D is unclear. The CDR3 totals 11 residues. The germline V and J ends were trimmed by 4 bases and 8 bases, with 5 bases remaining between them. Germline V lookup: CDR1 MDHEN, CDR2 SYDVKM.

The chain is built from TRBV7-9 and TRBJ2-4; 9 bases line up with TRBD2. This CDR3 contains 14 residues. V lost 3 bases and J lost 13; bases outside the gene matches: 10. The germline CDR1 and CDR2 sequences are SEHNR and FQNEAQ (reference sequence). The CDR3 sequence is CASSLRSGGNAQYF. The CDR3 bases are TGTGCCAGCAGCTTGAGGAGCGGGGGGAATGCGCAGTACTTC.

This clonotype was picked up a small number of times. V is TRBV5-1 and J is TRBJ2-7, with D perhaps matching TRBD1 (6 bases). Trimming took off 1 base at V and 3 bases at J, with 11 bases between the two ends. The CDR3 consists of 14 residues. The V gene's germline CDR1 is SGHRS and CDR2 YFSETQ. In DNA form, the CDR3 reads TGCGCCAGCAGCTTGTATCCAGGGGACTACGAGCAGTACTTC. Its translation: CASSLYPGDYEQYF.

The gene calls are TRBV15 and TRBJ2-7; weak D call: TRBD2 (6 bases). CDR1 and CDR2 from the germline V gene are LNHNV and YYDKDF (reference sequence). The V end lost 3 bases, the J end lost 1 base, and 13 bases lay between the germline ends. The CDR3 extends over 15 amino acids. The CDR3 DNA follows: TGTGCCACCAGCAGGGCTAAGGGGAGGTCCTACGAGCAGTACTTC. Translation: CATSRAKGRSYEQYF. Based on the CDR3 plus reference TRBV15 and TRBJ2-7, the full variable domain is DAMVIQNPRYQVTQFGKPVTLSCSQTLNHNVMYWYQQKSSQAPKLLFHYYDKDFNNEADTPDNFQSRRPNTSFCFLDIRSPGLGDTAMYLCATSRAKGRSYEQYFGPGTRLTVT.

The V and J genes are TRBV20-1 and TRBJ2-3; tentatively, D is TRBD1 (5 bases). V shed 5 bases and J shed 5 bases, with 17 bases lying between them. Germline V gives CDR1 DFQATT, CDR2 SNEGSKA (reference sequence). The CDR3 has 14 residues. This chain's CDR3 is CSAPDVGDGDTQYF. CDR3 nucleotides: TGCAGTGCTCCCGATGTAGGGGATGGAGATACGCAGTATTTT.

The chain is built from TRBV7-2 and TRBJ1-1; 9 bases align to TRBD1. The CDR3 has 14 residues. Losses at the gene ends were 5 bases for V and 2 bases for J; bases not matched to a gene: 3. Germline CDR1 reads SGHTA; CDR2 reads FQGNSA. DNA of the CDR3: TGTGCCAGCAGCCAGGACAGGGGCAACACTGAAGCTTTCTTT. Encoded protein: CASSQDRGNTEAFF.

DNA of the CDR3: TGCAGCCCGCACCTGGGAGATACGCAGTATTTT. Residues: CSPHLGDTQYF. The rearrangement uses TRBV29-1 and TRBJ2-3; D is unclear. CDR1 is SQVTM, CDR2 ANQGSEA, per germline. CDR3 length: 11 residues. The V and J ends lost 8 bases and 5 bases respectively, with 11 bases between them.

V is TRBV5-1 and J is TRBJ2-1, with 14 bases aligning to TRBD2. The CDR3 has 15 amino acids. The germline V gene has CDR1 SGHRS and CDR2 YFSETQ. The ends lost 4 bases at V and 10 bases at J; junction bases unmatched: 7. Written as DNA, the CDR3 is TGCGCCAGCAGCCAGACTAGCGGGAGGGCAGAGGAGCAGTTCTTC. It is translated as CASSQTSGRAEEQFF.

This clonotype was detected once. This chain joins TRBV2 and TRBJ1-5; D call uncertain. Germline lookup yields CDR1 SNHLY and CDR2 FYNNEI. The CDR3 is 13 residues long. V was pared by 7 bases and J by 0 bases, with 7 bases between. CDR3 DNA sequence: TGTGCCAGCATAGAGGATAGCAATCAGCCCCAGCATTTT. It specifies CASIEDSNQPQHF.

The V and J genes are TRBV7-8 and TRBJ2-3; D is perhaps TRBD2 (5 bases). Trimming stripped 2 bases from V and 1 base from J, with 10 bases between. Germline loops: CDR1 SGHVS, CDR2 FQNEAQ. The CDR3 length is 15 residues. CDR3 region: CASSLSLAGTDTQYF. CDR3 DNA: TGTGCCAGCAGCTTATCTCTAGCTGGCACAGATACGCAGTATTTT.